The T cell receptor (beta chain) described here comes from a study of vaccination effects on CD4 cells after COVID-19. Study in general: At 16 days and one week before vaccination, a couple of convalescent patients gave samples.

The table came from immunoSEQ multiplex PCR; TCRdb's copy has only in-frame clones and leaves some out. The sample has tens of thousands of clones, around 72% seen once; the top ten hold approximately 15%. With respect to this clone: What it recognizes is unknown.

Pools of viral peptides were used by the ViraFEST assay to expand antigen-specific CD4+ T cells ahead of sequencing. The authors isolated CD4+ T cells after around nine days of culture. Between March and December 2020, the person had a SARS-CoV-2 infection that PCR confirmed. Every well got around 2 million PBMC, which were grown with about 10 IU/ml IL-2 and 8.5 to 10 ug/ml peptides. The CDR3 runs 15 residues. CDR1 is MDHEN and CDR2 is SYDVKM in the germline V gene. V shed 6 bases, J shed 7 bases, and the junction held 10 bases outside the gene matches. The sequence was collected from a human donor who had a prior SARS-CoV-2 infection. The V gene is TRBV28, the J gene TRBJ1-5; the match to TRBD1 covers 9 bases. The sample consisted of CD4+ T cells from PBMCs cultured with HCoV-NL63 spike peptides, taken before COVID-19 vaccination. The CDR3 sequence: CASSWSTGGGQPQHF. CDR3 sequence (DNA): TGTGCCAGCAGCTGGTCGACAGGGGGTGGCCAGCCCCAGCATTTT. Full variable domain (outside the CDR3, taken from reference TRBV28 and TRBJ1-5): DVKVTQSSRYLVKRTGEKVFLECVQDMDHENMFWYRQDPGLGLRLIYFSYDVKMKEKGDIPEGYSVSREKKERFSLILESASTNQTSMYLCASSWSTGGGQPQHFGDGTRLSIL.